This T cell receptor beta chain was found in a study of OX40 agonist ivuxolimab in advanced cancers. Background on the study: Every 2 weeks, ivuxolimab was infused into the patients intravenously at between 0.01 and 10 mg/kg. The dose-escalation cohort had hepatocellular carcinoma, melanoma, renal cell or head and neck cancer.

This clone was found a few times. Its cognate antigen is unknown. Measured with immunoSEQ multiplex PCR; TCRdb has only the in-frame clones, and not every one. The sample has roughly 60,000 clones; 70% to 90% are singletons. The J segment lost 5 bases and the V segment lost 4 bases, leaving 7 bases of the junction unmatched. The CDR3 has 15 residues. Germline V lookup: CDR1 SGHRS, CDR2 YFSETQ. General study findings and limits: More expanded clones were found, on average, in CD8+ than in CD4+ T cells. Blood T cells, both CD4+ and CD8+, expanded clonally by week 6 at 0.1 to 3.0 mg/kg.

The receptor's source is an adult with an advanced solid tumor such as melanoma, head and neck, liver or kidney cancer. Sequences were derived from CD4+ or CD8+ T cells sorted from blood, sampled in a trial of the OX40 agonist ivuxolimab. This rearrangement joins TRBV5-1 to TRBJ1-1; TRBD1 matches 11 bases. CDR3 DNA: TGCGCCAGCAGCACCGGACAGGGGGCGGCAACTGAAGCTTTCTTT. Translated: CASSTGQGAATEAFF.